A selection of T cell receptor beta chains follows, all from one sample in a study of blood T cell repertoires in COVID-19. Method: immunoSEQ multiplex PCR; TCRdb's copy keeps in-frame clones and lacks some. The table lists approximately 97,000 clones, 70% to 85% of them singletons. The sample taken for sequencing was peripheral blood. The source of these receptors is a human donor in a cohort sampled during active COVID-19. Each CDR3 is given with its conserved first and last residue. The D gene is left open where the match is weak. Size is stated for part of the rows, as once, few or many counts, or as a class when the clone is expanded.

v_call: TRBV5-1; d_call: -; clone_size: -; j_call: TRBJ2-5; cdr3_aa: CASSLGQWGETQYF; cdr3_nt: TGCGCCAGCAGCTTGGGACAGTGGGGAGAGACCCAGTACTTC
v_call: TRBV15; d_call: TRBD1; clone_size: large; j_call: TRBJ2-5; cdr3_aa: CATSRQGAPGETQYF; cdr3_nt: TGTGCCACCAGCAGGCAGGGGGCTCCAGGAGAGACCCAGTACTTC
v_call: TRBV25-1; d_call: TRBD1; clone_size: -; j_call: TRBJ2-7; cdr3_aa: CASSVWTGDTEQYF; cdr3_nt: TGTGCCAGCAGTGTTTGGACAGGGGATACCGAGCAGTACTTC
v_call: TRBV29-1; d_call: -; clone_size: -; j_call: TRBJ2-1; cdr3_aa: CSVESLPYSYNEQFF; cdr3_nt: TGCAGCGTTGAGAGTCTACCTTACTCCTACAATGAGCAGTTCTTC
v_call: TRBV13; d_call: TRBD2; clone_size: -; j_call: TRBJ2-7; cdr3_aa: CASSTQGLAGGYEQYF; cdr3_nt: TGTGCCAGCAGCACCCAGGGACTAGCGGGGGGCTACGAGCAGTACTTC
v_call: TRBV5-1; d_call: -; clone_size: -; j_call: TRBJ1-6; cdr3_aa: CASSLEGHPSNLALHF; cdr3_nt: TGCGCCAGCAGCTTGGAGGGACACCCCTCCAATTTGGCCCTCCACTTT
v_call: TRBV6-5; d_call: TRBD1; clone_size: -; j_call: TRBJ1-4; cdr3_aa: CASSRDRDIGKLFF; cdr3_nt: TGTGCCAGCAGCCGGGACAGGGATATAGGGAAACTGTTTTTT
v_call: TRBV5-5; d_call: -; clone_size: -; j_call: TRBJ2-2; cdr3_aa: CASSLAPQGRNGELFF; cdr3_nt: TGTGCCAGCAGCTTGGCCCCGCAGGGGCGCAACGGGGAGCTGTTTTTT
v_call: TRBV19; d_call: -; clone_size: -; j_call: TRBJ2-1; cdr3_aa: CASRTRGPYNEQFF; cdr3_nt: TGTGCCAGTAGAACGCGGGGGCCCTACAATGAGCAGTTCTTC
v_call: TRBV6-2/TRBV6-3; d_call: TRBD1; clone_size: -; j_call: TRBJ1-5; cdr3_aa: CASNPGTGGIHF; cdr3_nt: TGTGCCAGCAACCCGGGGACAGGCGGCATACATTTT
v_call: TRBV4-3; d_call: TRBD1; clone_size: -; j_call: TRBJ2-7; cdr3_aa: CASSQGTGRSYEQYF; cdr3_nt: TGCGCCAGCAGCCAAGGGACAGGGAGATCCTACGAGCAGTACTTC
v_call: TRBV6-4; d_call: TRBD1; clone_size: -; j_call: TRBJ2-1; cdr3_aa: CASRRDRGYNEQFF; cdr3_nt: TGTGCCAGCAGAAGGGACAGGGGGTACAATGAGCAGTTCTTC
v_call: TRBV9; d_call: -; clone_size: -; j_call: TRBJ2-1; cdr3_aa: CASSVAPGGYNEQFF; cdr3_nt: TGTGCCAGCAGCGTAGCGCCAGGTGGCTACAATGAGCAGTTCTTC
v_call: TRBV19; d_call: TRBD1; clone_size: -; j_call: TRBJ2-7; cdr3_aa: CASSNSPGQGNREQYF; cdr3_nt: TGTGCCAGTAGTAACAGTCCGGGACAGGGTAATCGCGAGCAGTACTTC
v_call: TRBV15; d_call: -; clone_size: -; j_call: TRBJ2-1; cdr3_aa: CATSRGLETSGYNEQFF; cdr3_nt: TGTGCCACCAGCAGAGGACTCGAGACTAGTGGCTACAATGAGCAGTTCTTC
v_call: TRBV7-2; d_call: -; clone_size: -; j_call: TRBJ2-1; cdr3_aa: CASSPRNEQFF; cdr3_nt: TGTGCCAGCAGCCCTCGGAATGAGCAGTTCTTC
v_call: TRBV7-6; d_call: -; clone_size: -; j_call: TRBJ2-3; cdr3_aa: CASSPPGKLAGTTDTQYF; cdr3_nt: TGTGCCAGCAGCCCGCCGGGGAAGCTGGCGGGTACCACAGATACGCAGTATTTT
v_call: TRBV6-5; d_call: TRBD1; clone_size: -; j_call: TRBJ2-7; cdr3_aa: CASSYSGQGNYEQYF; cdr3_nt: TGTGCCAGCAGTTACTCTGGACAGGGGAACTACGAGCAGTACTTC
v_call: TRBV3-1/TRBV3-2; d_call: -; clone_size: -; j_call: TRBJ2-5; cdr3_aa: CASTRLQETQYF; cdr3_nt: TGTGCCAGCACCAGATTACAAGAGACCCAGTACTTC
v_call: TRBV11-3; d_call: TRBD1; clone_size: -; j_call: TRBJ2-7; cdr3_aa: CASSVLQGSEQYF; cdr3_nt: TGTGCCAGCAGCGTCTTACAGGGGAGCGAGCAGTACTTC
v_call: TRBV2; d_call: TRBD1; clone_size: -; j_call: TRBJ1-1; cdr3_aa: CATTQGAVTEAFF; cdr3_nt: TGTGCCACTACCCAGGGGGCGGTCACTGAAGCTTTCTTT
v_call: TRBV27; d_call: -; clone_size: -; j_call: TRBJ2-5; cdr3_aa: CASSSLKGRGETQYF; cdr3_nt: TGTGCCAGCAGTTCACTAAAGGGCCGAGGGGAGACCCAGTACTTC
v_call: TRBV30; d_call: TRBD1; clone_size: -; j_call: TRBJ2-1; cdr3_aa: CAWIPTGGGNEQFF; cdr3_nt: TGTGCCTGGATCCCGACAGGGGGAGGCAATGAGCAGTTCTTC
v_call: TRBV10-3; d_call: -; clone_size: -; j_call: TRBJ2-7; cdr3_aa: CAISETSYEQYF; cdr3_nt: TGTGCCATCAGTGAAACTTCCTACGAGCAGTACTTC
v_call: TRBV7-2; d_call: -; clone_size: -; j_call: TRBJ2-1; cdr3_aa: CASSRRGVYNEQFF; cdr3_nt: TGTGCCAGCAGCCGCCGGGGAGTTTACAATGAGCAGTTCTTC
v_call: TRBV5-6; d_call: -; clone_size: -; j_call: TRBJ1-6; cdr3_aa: CASLAGTYNSPLHF; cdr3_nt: TGTGCCAGCCTGGCTGGGACATATAATTCACCCCTCCACTTT
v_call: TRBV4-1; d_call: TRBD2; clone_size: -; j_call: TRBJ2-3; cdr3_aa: CASSPPTSGGGTDTQYF; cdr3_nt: TGCGCCAGCAGCCCGCCGACTAGCGGGGGGGGCACAGATACGCAGTATTTT
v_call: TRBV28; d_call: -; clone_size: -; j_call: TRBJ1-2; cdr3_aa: CASEAGGNYGYTF; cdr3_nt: TGTGCCAGCGAGGCGGGGGGTAACTATGGCTACACCTTC
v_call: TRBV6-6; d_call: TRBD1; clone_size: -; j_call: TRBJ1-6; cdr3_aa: CASSYGDSPNSPLHF; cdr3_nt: TGTGCCAGCAGTTACGGGGACAGCCCAAATTCACCCCTCCACTTT
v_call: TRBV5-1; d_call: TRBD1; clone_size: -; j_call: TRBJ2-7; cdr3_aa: CASSFWDRPYEQYF; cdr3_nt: TGCGCCAGCAGCTTTTGGGACAGACCCTACGAGCAGTACTTC
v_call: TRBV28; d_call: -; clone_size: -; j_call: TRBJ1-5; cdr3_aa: CASSPPPGAPDQPQHF; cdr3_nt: TGTGCCAGCAGTCCCCCCCCAGGGGCCCCGGATCAGCCCCAGCATTTT
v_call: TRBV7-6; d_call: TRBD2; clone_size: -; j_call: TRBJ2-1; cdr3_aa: CASSLARTSGGSYNEQFF; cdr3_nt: TGTGCCAGCAGCTTAGCCCGGACTAGCGGGGGGAGCTACAATGAGCAGTTCTTC
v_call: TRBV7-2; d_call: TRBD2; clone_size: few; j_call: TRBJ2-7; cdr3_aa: CASSIGLAGGTYEQYF; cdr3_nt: TGTGCCAGCAGCATCGGACTAGCGGGAGGGACCTACGAGCAGTACTTC
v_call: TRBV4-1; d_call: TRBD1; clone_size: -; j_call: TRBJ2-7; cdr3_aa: CASSQRYDRAPYEQYF; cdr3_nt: TGCGCCAGCAGCCAACGATATGACAGGGCGCCCTACGAGCAGTACTTC
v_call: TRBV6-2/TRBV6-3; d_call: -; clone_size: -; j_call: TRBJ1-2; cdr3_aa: CASSYLANGLYGYTF; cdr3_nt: TGTGCCAGCAGTTACCTAGCGAACGGACTCTATGGCTACACCTTC
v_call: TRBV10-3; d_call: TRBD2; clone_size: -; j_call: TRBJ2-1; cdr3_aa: CAISGLAGGNEQFF; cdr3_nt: TGTGCCATCAGTGGACTAGCGGGAGGAAATGAGCAGTTCTTC